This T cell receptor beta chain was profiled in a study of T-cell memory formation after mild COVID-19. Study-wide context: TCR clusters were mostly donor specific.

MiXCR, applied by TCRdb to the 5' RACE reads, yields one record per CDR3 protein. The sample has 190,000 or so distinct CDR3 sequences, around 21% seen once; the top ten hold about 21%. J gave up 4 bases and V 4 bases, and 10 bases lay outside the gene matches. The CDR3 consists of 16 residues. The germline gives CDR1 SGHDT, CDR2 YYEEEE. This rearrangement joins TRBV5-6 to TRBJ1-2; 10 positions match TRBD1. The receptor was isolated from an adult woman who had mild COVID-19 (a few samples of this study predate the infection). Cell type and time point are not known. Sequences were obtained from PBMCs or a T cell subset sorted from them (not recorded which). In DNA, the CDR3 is TGTGCCAGCAGCCGATTACCGGGACAGGGGATCTATGGCTACACCTTC. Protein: CASSRLPGQGIYGYTF.